These 19 T cell receptor beta chains share one sample of origin, sequenced in a study of early stage breast cancer tumors. Only in-frame clones appear in the TCRdb table, and some are missing; sequencing was by immunoSEQ multiplex PCR. The sample yields approximately 31,000 clones, roughly four fifths seen once. What was sequenced was breast tumor tissue. Source of these receptors: a person under 45 with breast cancer.

CDR3 residues: CAWNRGLNTGELFF. In nucleotides, the CDR3 is TGTGCCTGGAATAGGGGACTGAACACCGGGGAGCTGTTTTTT. The chain uses TRBV30 and TRBJ2-2, with a possible D match to TRBD2 (6 bases). Germline values: CDR1 GTSNPN, CDR2 SVGIG (reference sequence). The CDR3 covers 14 residues. Trimming removed 4 bases from V and 1 base from J, with 10 bases in between.

The chain links TRBV5-4 to TRBJ1-1; unclear D gene. Trimming removed 2 bases from V and 2 bases from J, with 10 bases in between. Germline CDR1 reads SGHNT; CDR2 reads YYREEE (reference sequence). CDR3 length equals 14 residues. CDR3: CASSFVGENTEAFF. DNA for the CDR3: TGTGCCAGCAGCTTTGTTGGTGAAAACACTGAAGCTTTCTTT.

This chain joins TRBV29-1 and TRBJ2-1, with 11 bases aligning to TRBD2. Germline-derived CDR1 and CDR2 are SQVTM and ANQGSEA. The V segment lost 6 bases and the J segment 7 bases; nucleotides outside the gene matches: 11. The CDR3 is 15 amino acids. The chain's CDR3 is CSVSYLAGGGNEQFF. The CDR3 nucleotides read TGCAGCGTCTCCTACCTAGCGGGAGGAGGGAATGAGCAGTTCTTC.

V usage is TRBV7-9 and J usage is TRBJ1-1; D ambiguous. V lost 6 bases to trimming and J lost 8 bases, with 13 bases between them. Germline CDR1 is SEHNR and CDR2 is FQNEAQ (reference sequence). The CDR3 covers 12 residues. CDR3: CASRADLGEAFF. The CDR3 region has the DNA TGTGCCAGCAGGGCGGATCTCGGCGAAGCTTTCTTT.

The V and J genes are TRBV7-2 and TRBJ2-3; D is possibly TRBD1 or TRBD2 (6 bases each). This CDR3 has 16 amino acids. CDR1 is SGHTA, CDR2 FQGNSA, per germline. The V gene lost 11 bases and the J gene lost 2 bases, with 23 bases spanning the gap. The CDR3 DNA reads TGTGCCGTGGAGGGAACAACCGGGGGCCCCACAGATACGCAGTATTTT. This encodes CAVEGTTGGPTDTQYF.

The chain couples TRBV30 to TRBJ1-5, with 7 positions matching TRBD1. Germline V gene data show CDR1 as GTSNPN and CDR2 as SVGIG (reference sequence). The length of the CDR3 is 15 residues. The J segment lost 7 bases and the V segment lost 2 bases, leaving 11 bases of the junction unmatched. CDR3 nucleotides: TGTGCCTGGAGTCCCGGACAGGCCTTCGGGCAGCCCCAGCATTTT. This translates into CAWSPGQAFGQPQHF. The complete variable domain, with remaining parts taken from reference TRBV30 and TRBJ1-5, reads SQTIHQWPATLVQPVGSPLSLECTVEGTSNPNLYWYRQAAGRGLQLLFYSVGIGQISSEVPQNLSASRPQDRQFILSSKKLLLSDSGFYLCAWSPGQAFGQPQHFGDGTRLSIL.

This clone was observed a handful of times. The chain has TRBV5-1 and TRBJ2-2, with D unresolved. The germline CDR1 and CDR2 sequences are SGHRS and YFSETQ. This CDR3 contains 15 residues. V was shortened by 0 bases and J by 4 bases, with 10 bases between the two germline ends. The CDR3 coding sequence is TGCGCCAGCAGCTTGGAGCAGGTTCGCACCGGGGAGCTGTTTTTT. Translating it yields CASSLEQVRTGELFF.

V gene TRBV19 combines with J gene TRBJ2-7; TRBD1 matches at 9 bases. V lost 8 bases to trimming and J lost 3 bases; unmatched junction nucleotides: 2. This CDR3 is 12 amino acids long. CDR1 is LNHDA and CDR2 is SQIVND in the germline V gene (reference sequence). The CDR3: CASSDRGYEQYF. The CDR3 region has the DNA TGTGCCAGTTCGGACAGGGGCTACGAGCAGTACTTC.

The chain combines TRBV5-4 with TRBJ2-2; 7 nucleotides match TRBD2. The germline V gene encodes CDR1 SGHNT and CDR2 YYREEE (reference sequence). Germline trimming cut 3 bases from V and 6 bases from J; bases unmatched to any gene: 17. CDR3 length: 18 amino acids. CDR3 DNA: TGTGCCAGCAGCTCTGGACTAGATAGTTCAGGGAAGTCCGGGGAGCTGTTTTTT. Its protein product is CASSSGLDSSGKSGELFF.

The V call is TRBV29-1, the J call TRBJ1-2; D call uncertain. The ends were cut back, 0 bases at V and 3 bases at J, with 11 bases in the middle. This CDR3 spans 14 amino acids. CDR1 is SQVTM, CDR2 ANQGSEA, per germline. The CDR3 protein is CSVEEGLLHYGYTF. The CDR3 coding sequence is TGCAGCGTTGAAGAAGGTCTCCTCCACTATGGCTACACCTTC.

The chain carries TRBV11-3 and TRBJ1-1, with D uncertain. The V gene lost 3 bases and the J gene lost 6 bases, with 8 bases spanning the gap. CDR1 SGHNT and CDR2 YENEEA come from the germline V gene. The CDR3 extends over 12 amino acids. CDR3 loop: CASSFPGSEAFF. The CDR3 nucleotides are TGTGCCAGCAGCTTTCCCGGCTCTGAAGCTTTCTTT. Complete variable domain (other parts from reference TRBV11-3 and TRBJ1-1): EAGVVQSPRYKIIEKKQPVAFWCNPISGHNTLYWYLQNLGQGPELLIRYENEEAVDDSQLPKDRFSAERLKGVDSTLKIQPAELGDSAVYLCASSFPGSEAFFGQGTRLTVV.

The chain uses TRBV6-5 and TRBJ1-2, with D possibly matching TRBD1 (5 bases). V dropped 0 bases and J dropped 1 base, with 12 bases sitting between them. In germline, CDR1 is MNHEY, CDR2 SVGAGI. This CDR3 is built from 16 residues. CDR3 bases: TGTGCCAGCAGTTACTCCCGGCAGGGCTATAACTATGGCTACACCTTC. It translates to CASSYSRQGYNYGYTF.

V gene TRBV7-2 combines with J gene TRBJ2-7; 9 nucleotides agree with TRBD2. Germline assignment: CDR1 SGHTA and CDR2 FQGNSA. The CDR3 is 19 amino acids. V trimming: 10 bases; J trimming: 2 bases; junction bases outside the gene matches: 24. As DNA, the CDR3 is TGTGCCACACCGACCCCGGGCGAACCGGGACTAGCTGACACCTACGAGCAGTACTTC. It translates to CATPTPGEPGLADTYEQYF.

The chain recombines TRBV5-6 with TRBJ2-1, with a tentative D call TRBD2 (6 bases). V was shortened by 4 bases and J by 5 bases, with 16 bases between the two germline ends. The CDR3 is 15 residues long. Looked up from germline, CDR1 is SGHDT and CDR2 is YYEEEE. The CDR3 loop is CASSRPAGSHNEQFF. The CDR3 region has the DNA TGTGCCAGCAGCCGGCCCGCGGGATCCCACAATGAGCAGTTCTTC. Combining the CDR3 with reference TRBV5-6 and TRBJ2-1 gives the whole variable domain DAGVTQSPTHLIKTRGQQVTLRCSPKSGHDTVSWYQQALGQGPQFIFQYYEEEERQRGNFPDRFSGHQFPNYSSELNVNALLLGDSALYLCASSRPAGSHNEQFFGPGTRLTVL.

V is TRBV6-4 and J is TRBJ2-3; no definite D call. With 0 bases removed from V and 10 bases from J, the gap between germline ends came to 8 bases. Looked up from germline, CDR1 is MRHNA and CDR2 is SNTAGT. The CDR3 contains 12 residues. The CDR3 loop reads CASSDSVGAQYF. CDR3 nucleotides: TGTGCCAGCAGTGACTCGGTTGGGGCGCAGTATTTT.

The rearrangement uses TRBV6-1 and TRBJ1-4; D gene unclear. V lost 6 bases to trimming and J lost 7 bases, with 6 bases between them. The CDR3 runs 11 residues. CDR1 and CDR2 from the germline V gene are MNHNS and SASEGT. The CDR3 reads CASSLGEKLFF. CDR3 sequence (DNA): TGTGCCAGCAGCCTGGGTGAAAAACTGTTTTTT.

The genes are TRBV7-2 and TRBJ2-7; 7 bases are a match to TRBD2. Per germline, CDR1 SGHTA and CDR2 FQGNSA. The CDR3 is 12 residues long. With 5 bases clipped from V and 5 bases from J, the junction kept 3 bases outside the gene matches. This CDR3 is CASSQTSHEQYF. DNA of the CDR3: TGTGCCAGCAGCCAGACTAGCCACGAGCAGTACTTC.

This chain connects TRBV19 to TRBJ1-2; D is unclear. Germline CDR1 reads LNHDA; CDR2 reads SQIVND (reference sequence). The V gene lost 4 bases and the J gene lost 4 bases, with 13 bases spanning the gap. The CDR3 covers 14 residues. CDR3 in amino acids: CASSNGRESYGYTF. CDR3 DNA: TGTGCCAGTAGTAACGGCAGAGAAAGCTATGGCTACACCTTC.

The rearrangement joins TRBV2 to TRBJ1-3; perhaps TRBD1 as D (6 bases). This CDR3 contains 15 residues. Per the germline V gene, CDR1 is SNHLY and CDR2 is FYNNEI. The V end was cut by 4 bases, the J end by 4 bases, with 14 bases between. The CDR3 loop is CASSGLRGGGNTIYF. CDR3 DNA: TGTGCCAGCAGTGGGCTCAGGGGAGGAGGAAACACCATATATTTT. The full variable domain, in which reference TRBV2 and TRBJ1-3 provide the parts outside the CDR3, is EPEVTQTPSHQVTQMGQEVILRCVPISNHLYFYWYRQILGQKVEFLVSFYNNEISEKSEIFDDQFSVERPDGSNFTLKIRSTKLEDSAMYFCASSGLRGGGNTIYFGEGSWLTVV.